These 7 T cell receptor beta chains share one sample of origin, sequenced in a study of T cell responses to AZD1222 COVID-19 vaccine. Clones were read by immunoSEQ multiplex PCR, and TCRdb kept only the in-frame ones, dropping some. Counted here are 95,000 to 150,000 clones, 80% to 90% occurring once; the ten biggest clones make up over 25%. The sample was peripheral blood, taken 28 days after the second AZD1222 dose. These TCRs come from an adult who received the AZD1222 COVID-19 vaccine.

CDR3: CASSGGGTNYGYTF. As DNA, the CDR3 is TGTGCCAGCAGTGGGGGCGGGACTAACTATGGCTACACCTTC. The rearrangement joins TRBV2 to TRBJ1-2, with D possibly TRBD1 on 5 matching bases. Trimming pared 4 bases from V and 0 bases from J, leaving 9 bases between. Germline V gives CDR1 SNHLY, CDR2 FYNNEI. CDR3 length: 14 amino acids.

The V and J genes are TRBV5-3 and TRBJ2-7, with D hard to call. TRBV5-3 is known as an ORF, though its function is uncertain. V lost 1 base to trimming and J lost 6 bases, with 5 bases between them. This CDR3 comprises 11 residues. The CDR3 reads CARSLRAEQYF. In DNA form, the CDR3 reads TGTGCCAGAAGCTTGCGAGCCGAGCAGTACTTC.

The chain employs TRBV7-9 and TRBJ1-2; D may be TRBD1 (6 bases). Germline-derived CDR1 and CDR2 are SEHNR and FQNEAQ (reference sequence). This CDR3 has 17 amino acids. The ends were cut back, 2 bases at V and 8 bases at J, with 24 bases in the middle. CDR3 amino acids: CASSLLLSTGLSGGYTF. CDR3 DNA sequence: TGTGCCAGCAGCTTATTACTTTCGACAGGTCTCTCTGGGGGCTACACCTTC.

This sequence joins TRBV30 and TRBJ1-6; a possible D gene is TRBD1 (6 bases). The CDR3 is made up of 13 amino acids. In germline, CDR1 is GTSNPN, CDR2 SVGIG (reference sequence). Trimming shortened V by 4 bases and J by 7 bases, and 11 bases separated the two germline ends. The CDR3 DNA is TGTGCCTGGATAAGACAGGCCAATTCACCCCTCCACTTT. Amino acid sequence: CAWIRQANSPLHF.

The V gene is TRBV19, the J gene TRBJ2-7, with no clear D. This CDR3 spans 13 amino acids. With 4 bases removed from V and 2 bases from J, the gap between germline ends came to 9 bases. From germline, CDR1 is LNHDA and CDR2 SQIVND (reference sequence). The CDR3 nucleotides are TGTGCCAGTAGTACCAAAGGCACCTACGAGCAGTACTTC. This gives the protein CASSTKGTYEQYF.

The chain employs TRBV3-1 (or the pseudogene TRBV3-2) and TRBJ2-6; 7 positions agree with TRBD1. The V gene's germline CDR1 is LGHDT and CDR2 YNNKEL (reference sequence). CDR3 size: 18 residues. Losses at the gene ends were 4 bases for V and 3 bases for J; bases not matched to a gene: 12. In DNA form, the CDR3 reads TGTGCCAGCAGCCGAGGACACGAGGGGGCCGATGGGGCCAACGTCCTGACTTTC. Amino acid sequence: CASSRGHEGADGANVLTF.

The V and J genes are TRBV29-1 and TRBJ2-1; possibly TRBD1 or TRBD2 for D (6 bases each). Trimming shortened V by 6 bases and J by 6 bases, and 21 bases separated the two germline ends. This CDR3 contains 15 residues. CDR1 and CDR2 (germline): SQVTM, ANQGSEA. CDR3 region: CSVQGTVEGGNEQFF. The CDR3 nucleotides read TGCAGCGTCCAGGGGACCGTCGAGGGAGGCAATGAGCAGTTCTTC.